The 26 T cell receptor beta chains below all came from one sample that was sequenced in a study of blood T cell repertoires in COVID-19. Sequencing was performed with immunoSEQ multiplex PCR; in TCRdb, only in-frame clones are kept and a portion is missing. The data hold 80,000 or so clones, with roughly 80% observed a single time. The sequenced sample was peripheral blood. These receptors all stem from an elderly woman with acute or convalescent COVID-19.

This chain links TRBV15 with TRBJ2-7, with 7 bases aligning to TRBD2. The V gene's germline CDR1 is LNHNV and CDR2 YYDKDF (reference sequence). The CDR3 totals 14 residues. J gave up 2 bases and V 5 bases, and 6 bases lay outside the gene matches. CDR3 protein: CATSGGDGTYEQYF. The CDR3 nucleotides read TGTGCCACCAGCGGGGGGGACGGAACCTACGAGCAGTACTTC.

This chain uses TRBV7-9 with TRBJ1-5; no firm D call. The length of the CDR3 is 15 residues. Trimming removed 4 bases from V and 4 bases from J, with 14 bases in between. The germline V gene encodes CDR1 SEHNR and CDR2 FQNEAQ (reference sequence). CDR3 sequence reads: CASSSNSGPNQPQHF. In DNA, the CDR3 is TGTGCCAGCAGCTCTAACAGCGGGCCAAATCAGCCCCAGCATTTT.

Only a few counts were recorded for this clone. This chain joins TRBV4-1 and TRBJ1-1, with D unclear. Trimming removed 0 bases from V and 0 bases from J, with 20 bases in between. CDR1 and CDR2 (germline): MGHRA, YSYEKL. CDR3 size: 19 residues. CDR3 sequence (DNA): TGCGCCAGCAGCCAAGATTGGCGGGAGGGCGGTTGGATGAACACTGAAGCTTTCTTT. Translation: CASSQDWREGGWMNTEAFF.

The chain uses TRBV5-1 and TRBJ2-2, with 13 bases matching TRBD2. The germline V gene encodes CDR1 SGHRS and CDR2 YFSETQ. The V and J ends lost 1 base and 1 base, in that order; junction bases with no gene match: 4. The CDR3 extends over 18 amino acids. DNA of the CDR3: TGCGCCAGCAGCTTGTTTGGGACTAGCGGGGTGAACACCGGGGAGCTGTTTTTT. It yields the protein CASSLFGTSGVNTGELFF.

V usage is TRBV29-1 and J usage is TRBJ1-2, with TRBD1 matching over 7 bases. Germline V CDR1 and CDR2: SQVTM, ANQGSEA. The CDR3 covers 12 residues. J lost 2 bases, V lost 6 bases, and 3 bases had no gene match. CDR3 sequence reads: CSVFRGNYGYTF. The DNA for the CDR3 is TGCAGCGTCTTCAGGGGGAACTATGGCTACACCTTC.

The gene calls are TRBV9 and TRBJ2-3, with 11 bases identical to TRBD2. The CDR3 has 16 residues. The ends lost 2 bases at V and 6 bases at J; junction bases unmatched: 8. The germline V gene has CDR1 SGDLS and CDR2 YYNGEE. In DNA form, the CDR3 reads TGTGCCAGCAGCGTGGCTAGCGGGGGGACAACGGATACGCAGTATTTT. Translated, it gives CASSVASGGTTDTQYF.

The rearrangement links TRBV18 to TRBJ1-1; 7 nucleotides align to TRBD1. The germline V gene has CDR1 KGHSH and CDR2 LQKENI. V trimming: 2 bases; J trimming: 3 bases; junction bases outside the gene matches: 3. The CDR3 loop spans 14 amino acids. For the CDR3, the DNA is TGTGCCAGCTCACCAAACGACAGGGACACTGAAGCTTTCTTT. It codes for CASSPNDRDTEAFF. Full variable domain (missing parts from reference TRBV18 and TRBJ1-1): NAGVMQNPRHLVRRRGQEARLRCSPMKGHSHVYWYRQLPEEGLKFMVYLQKENIIDESGMPKERFSAEFPKEGPSILRIQQVVRGDSAAYFCASSPNDRDTEAFFGQGTRLTVV.

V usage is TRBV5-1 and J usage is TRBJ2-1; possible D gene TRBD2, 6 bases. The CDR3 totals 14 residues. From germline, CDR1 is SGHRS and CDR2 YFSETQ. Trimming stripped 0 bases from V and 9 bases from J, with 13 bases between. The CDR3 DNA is TGCGCCAGCAGCTTGGCGGAGGGGAAGGGTGAGCAGTTCTTC. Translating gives CASSLAEGKGEQFF. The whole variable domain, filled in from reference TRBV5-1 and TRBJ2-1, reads KAGVTQTPRYLIKTRGQQVTLSCSPISGHRSVSWYQQTPGQGLQFLFEYFSETQRNKGNFPGRFSGRQFSNSRSEMNVSTLELGDSALYLCASSLAEGKGEQFFGPGTRLTVL.

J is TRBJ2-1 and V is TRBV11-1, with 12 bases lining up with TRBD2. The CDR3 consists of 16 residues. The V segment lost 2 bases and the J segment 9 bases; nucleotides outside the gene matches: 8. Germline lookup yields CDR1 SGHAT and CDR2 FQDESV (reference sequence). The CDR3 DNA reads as TGTGCCAGCAGCTTACAACTAGCGGGGGGCAGCGGTGAGCAGTTCTTC. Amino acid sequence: CASSLQLAGGSGEQFF.

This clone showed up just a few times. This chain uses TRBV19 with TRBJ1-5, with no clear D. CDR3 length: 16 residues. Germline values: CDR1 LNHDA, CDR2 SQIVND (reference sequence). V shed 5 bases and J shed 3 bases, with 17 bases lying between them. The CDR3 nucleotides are TGTGCCAGTAGTCCCCGGAGCGGCGGTCACAATCAGCCCCAGCATTTT. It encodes CASSPRSGGHNQPQHF.

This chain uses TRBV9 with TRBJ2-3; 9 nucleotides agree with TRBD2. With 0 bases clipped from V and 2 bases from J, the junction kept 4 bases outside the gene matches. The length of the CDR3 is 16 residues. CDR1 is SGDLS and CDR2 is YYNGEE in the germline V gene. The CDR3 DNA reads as TGTGCCAGCAGCGTAGGCTCTAGCGGGGCCACAGATACGCAGTATTTT. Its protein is CASSVGSSGATDTQYF.

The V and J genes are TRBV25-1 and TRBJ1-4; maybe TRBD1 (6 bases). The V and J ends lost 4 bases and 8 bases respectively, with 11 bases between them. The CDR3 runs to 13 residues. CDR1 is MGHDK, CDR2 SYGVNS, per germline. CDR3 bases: TGTGCCAGCAGTGTAGGCAGGGGAGAAAAACTGTTTTTT. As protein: CASSVGRGEKLFF.

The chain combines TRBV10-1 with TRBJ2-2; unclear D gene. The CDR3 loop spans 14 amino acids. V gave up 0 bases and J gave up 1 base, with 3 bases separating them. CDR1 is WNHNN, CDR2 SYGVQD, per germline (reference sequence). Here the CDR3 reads CASSESGNTGELFF. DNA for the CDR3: TGCGCCAGCAGTGAGTCCGGGAACACCGGGGAGCTGTTTTTT.

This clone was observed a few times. The DNA of the CDR3 is TGCGCCAGCAGCCTACAACCGAACAGGAGATACACCGGGGAGCTGTTTTTT. Amino acid sequence: CASSLQPNRRYTGELFF. V is TRBV5-1 and J is TRBJ2-2; D might be TRBD1 (5 bases). Trimming shortened V by 4 bases and J by 3 bases, and 19 bases separated the two germline ends. This CDR3 is 17 amino acids long. Germline loops: CDR1 SGHRS, CDR2 YFSETQ.

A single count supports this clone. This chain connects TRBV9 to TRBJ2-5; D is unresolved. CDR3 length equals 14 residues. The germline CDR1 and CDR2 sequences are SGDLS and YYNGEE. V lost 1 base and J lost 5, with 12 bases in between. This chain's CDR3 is CASSVTPVRETQYF. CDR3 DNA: TGTGCCAGCAGCGTAACCCCCGTGAGGGAGACCCAGTACTTC.

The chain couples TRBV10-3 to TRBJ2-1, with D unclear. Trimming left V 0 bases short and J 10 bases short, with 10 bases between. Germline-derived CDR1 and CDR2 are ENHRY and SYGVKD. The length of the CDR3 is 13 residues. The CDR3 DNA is TGTGCCATCAGTGAGTCGACAATCCAGGAGCAGTTCTTC. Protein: CAISESTIQEQFF.

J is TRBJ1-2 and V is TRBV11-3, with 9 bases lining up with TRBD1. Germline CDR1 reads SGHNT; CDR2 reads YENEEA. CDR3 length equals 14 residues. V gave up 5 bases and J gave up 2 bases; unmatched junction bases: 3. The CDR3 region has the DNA TGTGCCAGCAGCGCCGGACAGGGGAACTATGGCTACACCTTC. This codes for CASSAGQGNYGYTF. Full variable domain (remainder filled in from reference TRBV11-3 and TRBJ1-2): EAGVVQSPRYKIIEKKQPVAFWCNPISGHNTLYWYLQNLGQGPELLIRYENEEAVDDSQLPKDRFSAERLKGVDSTLKIQPAELGDSAVYLCASSAGQGNYGYTFGSGTRLTVV.

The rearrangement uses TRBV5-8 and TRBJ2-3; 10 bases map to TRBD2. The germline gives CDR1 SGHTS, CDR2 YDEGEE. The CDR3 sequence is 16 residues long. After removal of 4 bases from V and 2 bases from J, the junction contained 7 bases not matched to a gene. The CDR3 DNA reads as TGTGCCAGCAGCGAAGGACTAGCGGTTATCACAGATACGCAGTATTTT. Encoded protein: CASSEGLAVITDTQYF.

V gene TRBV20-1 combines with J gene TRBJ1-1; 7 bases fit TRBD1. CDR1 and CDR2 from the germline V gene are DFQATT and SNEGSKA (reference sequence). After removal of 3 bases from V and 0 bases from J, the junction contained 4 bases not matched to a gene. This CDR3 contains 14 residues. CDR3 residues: CSASEGALNTEAFF. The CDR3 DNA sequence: TGCAGTGCTAGTGAGGGGGCTCTGAACACTGAAGCTTTCTTT.

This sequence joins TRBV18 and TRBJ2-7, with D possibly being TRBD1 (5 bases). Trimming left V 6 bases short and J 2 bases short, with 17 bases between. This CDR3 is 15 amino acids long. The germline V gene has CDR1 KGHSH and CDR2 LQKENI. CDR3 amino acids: CASSRARVGAYEQYF. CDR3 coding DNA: TGTGCCAGCTCCCGAGCCAGGGTTGGGGCCTACGAGCAGTACTTC.

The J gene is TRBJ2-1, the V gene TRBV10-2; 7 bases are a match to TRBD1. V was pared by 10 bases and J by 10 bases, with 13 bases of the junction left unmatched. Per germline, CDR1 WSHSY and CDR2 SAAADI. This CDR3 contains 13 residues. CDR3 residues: CATRGGSTGEQFF. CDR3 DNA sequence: TGCGCCACCAGAGGGGGCTCCACGGGCGAGCAGTTCTTC.

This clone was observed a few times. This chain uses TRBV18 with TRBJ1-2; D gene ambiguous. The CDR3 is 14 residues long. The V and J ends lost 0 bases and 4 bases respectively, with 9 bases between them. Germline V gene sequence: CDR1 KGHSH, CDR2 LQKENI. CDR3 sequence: CASSPPNSLYGYTF. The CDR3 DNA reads TGTGCCAGCTCACCACCGAACAGCCTCTATGGCTACACCTTC.

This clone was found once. The DNA of the CDR3 is TGTGCCACCGAGGTGGGTTATAGCAATCAGCCCCAGCATTTT. This translates into CATEVGYSNQPQHF. The rearrangement joins TRBV19 to TRBJ1-5; no clear D gene. Germline assignment: CDR1 LNHDA and CDR2 SQIVND (reference sequence). The CDR3 totals 14 residues. Trimming pared 10 bases from V and 0 bases from J, leaving 13 bases between.

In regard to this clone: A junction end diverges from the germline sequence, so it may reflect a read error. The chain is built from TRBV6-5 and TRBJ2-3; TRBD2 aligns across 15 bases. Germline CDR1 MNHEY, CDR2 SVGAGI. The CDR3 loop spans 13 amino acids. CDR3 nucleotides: TGTGCCAGCACCGGGACTAGCGGGGGGCTCCCCGTTTTT. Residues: CASTGTSGGLPVF.

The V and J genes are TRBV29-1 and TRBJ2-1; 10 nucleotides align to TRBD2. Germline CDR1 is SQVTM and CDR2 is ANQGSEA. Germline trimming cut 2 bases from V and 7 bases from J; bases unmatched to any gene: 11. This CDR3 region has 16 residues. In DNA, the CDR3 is TGCAGCGTTGAACCGGTCGGAGCGGGGGGGCGTAATGAGCAGTTCTTC. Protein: CSVEPVGAGGRNEQFF.

As DNA, the CDR3 is TGTGCCAGCAGTTTAGGGACAGTTGAAGCTTTCTTT. Amino acid sequence: CASSLGTVEAFF. V is TRBV12-3 or TRBV12-4 and J is TRBJ1-1; D might be TRBD1 (6 bases). V lost 1 base and J lost 7, with 7 bases in between. The CDR3 consists of 12 residues.